This T cell receptor (beta chain) was captured by sequencing in a study of identical twins. Study results and caveats: Out-of-frame beta chain sequences displayed weaker excess sharing between twins. Within monozygotic twins, out-of-frame TCR alpha sharing was underestimated by the models.

Template switching, a step in the protocol, added a universal primer site, and cDNA carried unique molecular identifiers. In TCRdb, the 5' RACE reads were re-called with MiXCR into one record per CDR3 protein. Among hundreds of thousands of distinct CDR3 sequences listed, about 9.4% were seen once. In every case, the donor was a healthy Caucasian. This CDR3 comprises 13 residues. Germline V gene sequence: CDR1 DFQATT, CDR2 SNEGSKA (reference sequence). Unmatched junction bases numbered 7, after V lost 5 bases and J lost 4 bases. Comments on this clonotype: What it binds is not known.

This sample also appeared in a second study, on yellow fever vaccine responses in identical twins.

Sequenced material: PBMCs. The genes are TRBV20-1 and TRBJ2-5; TRBD1 aligns across 7 bases. The TCR sequence derives from a woman between 18 and 29 years old in good health. CDR3 loop: CSAPVRQGETQYF. CDR3 nucleotide sequence: TGCAGTGCTCCAGTTAGACAGGGAGAGACCCAGTACTTC.